This note documents a single T cell receptor beta chain sequence. This sample is drawn from a study of blood T cell repertoires in COVID-19. Study-level information: Sources were T cells, B-cell-depleted T cells, or PBMCs; the material itself was cDNA or gDNA.

The data were produced by immunoSEQ multiplex PCR, yet TCRdb's version contains in-frame clones alone and is incomplete. Of about 440,000 clones in the sample, around 89% were seen once. V was clipped by 1 base and J by 8 bases; unmatched bases: 6. The CDR3 has 13 residues. From germline, CDR1 is SQVTM and CDR2 ANQGSEA. The sequencing input was peripheral blood. This TCR was recovered from a woman aged 25 to 39 with acute or convalescent COVID-19. The chain has TRBV29-1 and TRBJ1-1; 8 bases match TRBD1. CDR3 sequence (DNA): TGCAGCGTTGAAGGGACAGGGTCTCCGGAAGCTTTCTTT. Translated, it gives CSVEGTGSPEAFF.